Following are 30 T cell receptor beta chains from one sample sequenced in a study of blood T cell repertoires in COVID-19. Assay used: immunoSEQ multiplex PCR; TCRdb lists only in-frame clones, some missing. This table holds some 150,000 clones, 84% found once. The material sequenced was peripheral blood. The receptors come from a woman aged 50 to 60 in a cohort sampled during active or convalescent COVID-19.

This chain's CDR3 is CAVGKGVHYGYTF. The CDR3 DNA reads as TGTGCCGTTGGAAAGGGGGTCCACTATGGCTACACCTTC. This chain uses TRBV7-2 with TRBJ1-2, with D perhaps matching TRBD1 (6 bases). This CDR3 is 13 amino acids long. Germline loops: CDR1 SGHTA, CDR2 FQGNSA. Trimming removed 11 bases from V and 3 bases from J, with 16 bases in between.

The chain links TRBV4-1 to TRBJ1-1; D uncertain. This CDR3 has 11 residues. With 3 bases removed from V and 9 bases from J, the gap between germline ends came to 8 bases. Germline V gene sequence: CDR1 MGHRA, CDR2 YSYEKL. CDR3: CASSHSSQAFF. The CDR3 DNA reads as TGCGCCAGCAGCCACTCGAGTCAAGCTTTCTTT.

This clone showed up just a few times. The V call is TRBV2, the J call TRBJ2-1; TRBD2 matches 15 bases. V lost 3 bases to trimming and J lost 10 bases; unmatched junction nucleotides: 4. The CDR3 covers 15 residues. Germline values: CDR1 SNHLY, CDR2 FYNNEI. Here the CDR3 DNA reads TGTGCCAGCAGTGAGATTGGACTAGCGGGGGGGGAGCAGTTCTTC. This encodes CASSEIGLAGGEQFF.

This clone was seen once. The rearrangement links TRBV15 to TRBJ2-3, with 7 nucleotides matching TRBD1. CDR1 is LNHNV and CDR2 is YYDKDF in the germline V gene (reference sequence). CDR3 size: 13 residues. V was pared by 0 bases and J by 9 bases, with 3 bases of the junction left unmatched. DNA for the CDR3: TGTGCCACCAGCAGAGACTACAGGGGAACGCAGTATTTT. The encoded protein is CATSRDYRGTQYF.

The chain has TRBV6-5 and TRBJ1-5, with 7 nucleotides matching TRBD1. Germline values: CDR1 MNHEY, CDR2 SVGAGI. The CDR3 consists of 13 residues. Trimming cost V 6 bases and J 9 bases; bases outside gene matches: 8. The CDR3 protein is CASRATGVGPQHF. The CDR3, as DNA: TGTGCCAGCAGGGCCACAGGGGTCGGGCCCCAGCATTTT.

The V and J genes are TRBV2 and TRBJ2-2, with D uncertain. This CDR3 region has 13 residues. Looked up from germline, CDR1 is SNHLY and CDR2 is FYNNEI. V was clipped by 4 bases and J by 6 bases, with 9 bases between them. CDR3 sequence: CASSVESAGELFF. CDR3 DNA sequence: TGTGCCAGCAGTGTTGAGTCCGCCGGGGAGCTGTTTTTT.

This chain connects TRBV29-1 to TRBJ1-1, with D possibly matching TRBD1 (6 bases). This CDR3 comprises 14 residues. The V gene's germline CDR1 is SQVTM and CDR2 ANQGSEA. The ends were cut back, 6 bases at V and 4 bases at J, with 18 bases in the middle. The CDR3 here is CSVQGRINPTEAFF. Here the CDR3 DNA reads TGCAGCGTACAGGGCCGCATCAATCCCACTGAAGCTTTCTTT.

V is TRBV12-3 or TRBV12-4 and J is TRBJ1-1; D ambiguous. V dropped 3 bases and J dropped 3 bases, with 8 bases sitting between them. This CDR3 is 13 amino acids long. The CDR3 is CASSLVRYTEAFF. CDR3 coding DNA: TGTGCCAGCAGTTTGGTGAGGTACACTGAAGCTTTCTTT.

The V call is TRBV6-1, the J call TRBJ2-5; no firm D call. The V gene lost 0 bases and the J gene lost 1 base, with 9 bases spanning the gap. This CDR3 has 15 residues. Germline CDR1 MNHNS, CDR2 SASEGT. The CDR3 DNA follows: TGTGCCAGCAGTGAAGCGGGCAGGTCCCAAGAGACCCAGTACTTC. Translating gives CASSEAGRSQETQYF.

The CDR3 DNA reads as TGCGCCAGCAGCCAGGCGACAGGGTTTTTTGAGCAGTACTTC. Amino acids: CASSQATGFFEQYF. V usage is TRBV5-1 and J usage is TRBJ2-7, with 7 nucleotides matching TRBD1. V gave up 4 bases and J gave up 7 bases; unmatched junction bases: 11. CDR3 length: 14 residues. Germline loops: CDR1 SGHRS, CDR2 YFSETQ.

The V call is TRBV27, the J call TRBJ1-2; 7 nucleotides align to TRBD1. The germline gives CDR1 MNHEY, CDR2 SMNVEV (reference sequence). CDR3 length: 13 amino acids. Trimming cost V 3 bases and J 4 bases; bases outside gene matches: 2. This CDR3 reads CASSLGQLYGYTF. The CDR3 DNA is TGTGCCAGCAGTTTGGGACAGCTCTATGGCTACACCTTC.

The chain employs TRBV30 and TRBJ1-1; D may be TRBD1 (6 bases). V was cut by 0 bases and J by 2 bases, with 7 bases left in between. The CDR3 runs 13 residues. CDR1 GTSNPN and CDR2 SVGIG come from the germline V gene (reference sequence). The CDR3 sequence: CAWSVQGNTEAFF. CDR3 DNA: TGTGCCTGGAGTGTACAGGGAAACACTGAAGCTTTCTTT. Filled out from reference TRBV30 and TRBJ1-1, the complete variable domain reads SQTIHQWPATLVQPVGSPLSLECTVEGTSNPNLYWYRQAAGRGLQLLFYSVGIGQISSEVPQNLSASRPQDRQFILSSKKLLLSDSGFYLCAWSVQGNTEAFFGQGTRLTVV.

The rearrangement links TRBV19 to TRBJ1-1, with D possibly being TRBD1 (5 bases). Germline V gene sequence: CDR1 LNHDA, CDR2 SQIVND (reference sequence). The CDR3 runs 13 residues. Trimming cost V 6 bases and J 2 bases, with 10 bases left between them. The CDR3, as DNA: TGTGCCAGTAGGTTCGGGGGAAACACTGAAGCTTTCTTT. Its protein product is CASRFGGNTEAFF.

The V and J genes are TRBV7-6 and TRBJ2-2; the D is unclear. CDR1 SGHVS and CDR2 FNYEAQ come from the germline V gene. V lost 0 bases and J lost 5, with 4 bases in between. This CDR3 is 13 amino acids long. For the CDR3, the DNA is TGTGCCAGCAGCTTAGCACTAACCGGGGAGCTGTTTTTT. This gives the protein CASSLALTGELFF.

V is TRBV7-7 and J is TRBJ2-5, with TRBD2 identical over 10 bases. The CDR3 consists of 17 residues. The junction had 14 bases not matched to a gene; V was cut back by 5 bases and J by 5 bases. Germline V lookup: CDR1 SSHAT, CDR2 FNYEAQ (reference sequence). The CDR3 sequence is CASSPTGVAGGSETQYF. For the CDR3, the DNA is TGTGCCAGCAGCCCTACCGGGGTAGCGGGGGGATCCGAGACCCAGTACTTC.

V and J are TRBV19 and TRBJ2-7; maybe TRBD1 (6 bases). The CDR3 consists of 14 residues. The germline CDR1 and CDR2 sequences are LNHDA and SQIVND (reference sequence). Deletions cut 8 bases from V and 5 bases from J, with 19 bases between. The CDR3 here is CASRSRTATDEQYF. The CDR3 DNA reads TGTGCCAGTCGATCCCGGACAGCCACCGACGAGCAGTACTTC.

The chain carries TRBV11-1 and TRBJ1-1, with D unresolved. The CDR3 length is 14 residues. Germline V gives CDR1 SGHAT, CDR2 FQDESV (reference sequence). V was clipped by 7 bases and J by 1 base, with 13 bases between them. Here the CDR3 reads CASTPREKNTEAFF. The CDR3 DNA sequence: TGTGCCAGCACCCCCCGGGAGAAGAACACTGAAGCTTTCTTT.

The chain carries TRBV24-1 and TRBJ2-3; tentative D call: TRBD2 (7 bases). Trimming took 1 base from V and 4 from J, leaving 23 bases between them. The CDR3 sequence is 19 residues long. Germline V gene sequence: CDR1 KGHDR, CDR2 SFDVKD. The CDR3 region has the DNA TGTGCCACCAGTGATTTCCCATCGTACGAGGGGGGGCCCCCAGATACGCAGTATTTT. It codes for CATSDFPSYEGGPPDTQYF.

The CDR3 nucleotides are TGTGCCAGCAGCCTCAATCCGGGACAGGGGGCGACTATGCAGTATTTT. Protein product: CASSLNPGQGATMQYF. V and J are TRBV14 and TRBJ2-3; the match to TRBD1 covers 12 bases. This CDR3 is built from 16 residues. J was trimmed by 11 bases and V by 4 bases; bases with no gene match: 13. Germline-derived CDR1 and CDR2 are SGHDN and FVKESK.

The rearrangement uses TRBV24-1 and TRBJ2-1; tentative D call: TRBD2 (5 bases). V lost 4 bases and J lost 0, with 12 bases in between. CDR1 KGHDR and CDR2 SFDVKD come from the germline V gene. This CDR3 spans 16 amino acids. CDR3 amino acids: CATSETPAGSYNEQFF. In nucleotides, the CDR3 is TGTGCCACCAGTGAGACCCCGGCGGGCTCCTACAATGAGCAGTTCTTC.

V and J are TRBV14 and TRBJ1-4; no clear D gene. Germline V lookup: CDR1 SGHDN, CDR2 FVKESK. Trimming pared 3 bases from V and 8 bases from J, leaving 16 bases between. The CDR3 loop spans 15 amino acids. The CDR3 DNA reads TGTGCCAGCAGCCACCCGGCGGGGTCGGGGGAAAAACTGTTTTTT. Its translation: CASSHPAGSGEKLFF.

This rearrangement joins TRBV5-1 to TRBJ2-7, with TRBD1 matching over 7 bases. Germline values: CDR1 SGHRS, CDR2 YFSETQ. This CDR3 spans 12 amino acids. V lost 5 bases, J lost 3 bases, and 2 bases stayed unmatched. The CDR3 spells CASRQGNYEQYF. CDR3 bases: TGCGCCAGCAGACAGGGGAACTACGAGCAGTACTTC.

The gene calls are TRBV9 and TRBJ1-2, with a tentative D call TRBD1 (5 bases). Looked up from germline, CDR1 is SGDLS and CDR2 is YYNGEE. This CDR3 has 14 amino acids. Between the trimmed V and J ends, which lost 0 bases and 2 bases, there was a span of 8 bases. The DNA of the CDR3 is TGTGCCAGCAGCGTAGCCGCAGGGAACTATGGCTACACCTTC. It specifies CASSVAAGNYGYTF.

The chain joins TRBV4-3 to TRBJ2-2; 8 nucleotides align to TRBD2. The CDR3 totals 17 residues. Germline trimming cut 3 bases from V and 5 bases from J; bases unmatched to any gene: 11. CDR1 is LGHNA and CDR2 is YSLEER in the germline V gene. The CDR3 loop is CASSQLFSGGGTGELFF. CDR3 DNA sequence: TGCGCCAGCAGCCAGTTGTTTTCCGGGGGGGGTACCGGGGAGCTGTTTTTT.

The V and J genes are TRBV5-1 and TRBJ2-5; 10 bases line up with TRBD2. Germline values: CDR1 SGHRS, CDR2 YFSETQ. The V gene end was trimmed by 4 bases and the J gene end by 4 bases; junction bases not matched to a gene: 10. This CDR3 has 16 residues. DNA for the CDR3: TGCGCCAGCAGCCCCCCCAGCGGGGGGGGAGGAGAGACCCAGTACTTC. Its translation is CASSPPSGGGGETQYF.

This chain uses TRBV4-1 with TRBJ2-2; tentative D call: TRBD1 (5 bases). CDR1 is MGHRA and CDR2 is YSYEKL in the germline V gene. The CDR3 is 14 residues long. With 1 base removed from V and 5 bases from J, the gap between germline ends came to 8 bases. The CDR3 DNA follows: TGCGCCAGCAGCCAAGGTACAGGAACCGGGGAGCTGTTTTTT. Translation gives CASSQGTGTGELFF.

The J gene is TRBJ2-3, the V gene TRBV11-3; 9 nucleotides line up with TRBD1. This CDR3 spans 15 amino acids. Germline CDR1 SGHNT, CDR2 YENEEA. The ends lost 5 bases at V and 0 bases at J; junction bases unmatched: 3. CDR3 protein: CASSTGGSSTDTQYF. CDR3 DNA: TGTGCCAGCAGCACAGGGGGCTCAAGCACAGATACGCAGTATTTT. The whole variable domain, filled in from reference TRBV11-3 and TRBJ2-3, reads EAGVVQSPRYKIIEKKQPVAFWCNPISGHNTLYWYLQNLGQGPELLIRYENEEAVDDSQLPKDRFSAERLKGVDSTLKIQPAELGDSAVYLCASSTGGSSTDTQYFGPGTRLTVL.

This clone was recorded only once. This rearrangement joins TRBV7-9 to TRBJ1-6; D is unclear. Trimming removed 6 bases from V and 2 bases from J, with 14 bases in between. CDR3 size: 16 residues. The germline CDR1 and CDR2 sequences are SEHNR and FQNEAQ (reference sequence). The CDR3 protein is CASRTNKWPYNSPLHF. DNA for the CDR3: TGTGCCAGCAGAACTAACAAGTGGCCCTATAATTCACCCCTCCACTTT.

CDR3 loop: CASSVYGQGRTQEVRQYF. For the CDR3, the DNA is TGCGCCAGCAGTGTATATGGACAGGGGCGGACCCAAGAAGTAAGGCAGTACTTC. The chain joins TRBV10-2 to TRBJ2-7; 9 bases are shared with TRBD1. CDR1 is WSHSY and CDR2 is SAAADI in the germline V gene. This CDR3 has 18 amino acids. Trimming cost V 4 bases and J 9 bases; bases outside gene matches: 22.

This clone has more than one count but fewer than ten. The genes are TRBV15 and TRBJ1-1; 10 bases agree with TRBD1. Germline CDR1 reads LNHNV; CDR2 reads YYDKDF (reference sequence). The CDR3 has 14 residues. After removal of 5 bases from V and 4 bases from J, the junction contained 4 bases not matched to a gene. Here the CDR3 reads CATSRRDRGTEAFF. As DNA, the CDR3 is TGTGCCACCAGCCGCAGGGACAGGGGCACTGAAGCTTTCTTT.